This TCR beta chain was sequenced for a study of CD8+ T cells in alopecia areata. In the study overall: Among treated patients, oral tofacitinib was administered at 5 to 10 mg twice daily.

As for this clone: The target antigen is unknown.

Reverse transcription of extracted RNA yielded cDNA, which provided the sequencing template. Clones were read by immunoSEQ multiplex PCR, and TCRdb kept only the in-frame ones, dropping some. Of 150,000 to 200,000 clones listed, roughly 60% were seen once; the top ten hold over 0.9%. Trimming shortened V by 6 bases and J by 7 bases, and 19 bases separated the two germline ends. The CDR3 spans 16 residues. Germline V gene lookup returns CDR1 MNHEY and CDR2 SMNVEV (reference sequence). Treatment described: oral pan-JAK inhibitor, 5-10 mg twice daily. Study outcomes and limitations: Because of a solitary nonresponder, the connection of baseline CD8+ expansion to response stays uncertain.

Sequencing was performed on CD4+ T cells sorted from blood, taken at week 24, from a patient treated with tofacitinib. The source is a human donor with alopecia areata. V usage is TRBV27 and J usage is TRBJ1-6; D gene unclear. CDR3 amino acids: CASSITPGRGNSPLHF. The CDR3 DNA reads TGTGCCAGCAGCATCACCCCGGGCCGGGGAAATTCACCCCTCCACTTT.